These 32 T cell receptor beta chains came from one sample sequenced in a study of T cell responses to AZD1222 COVID-19 vaccine. Data came from immunoSEQ multiplex PCR; TCRdb stores just in-frame clones and leaves some out. The sample holds approximately 120,000 clones; over 75% are singletons and the top ten take roughly a tenth. The material was peripheral blood, obtained on day 0 of AZD1222 vaccination. The receptor source for this set is an adult in good health.

This clone has a count of ten or more. This chain uses TRBV5-6 with TRBJ1-5; D call uncertain. The V gene's germline CDR1 is SGHDT and CDR2 YYEEEE. With 4 bases removed from V and 6 bases from J, the gap between germline ends came to 8 bases. The CDR3 covers 12 residues. The CDR3, as DNA: TGTGCCAGCAGCCGTCTGAGTCAGCCCCAGCATTTT. It yields the protein CASSRLSQPQHF.

This clone was seen a handful of times. CDR3 amino acids: CATGETGTQGIGYTF. CDR3 nucleotide sequence: TGTGCCACCGGTGAAACAGGCACCCAAGGGATAGGCTACACCTTC. The V gene is TRBV15, the J gene TRBJ1-2, with D perhaps matching TRBD1 (5 bases). The germline V gene encodes CDR1 LNHNV and CDR2 YYDKDF (reference sequence). Trimming shortened V by 8 bases and J by 8 bases, and 24 bases separated the two germline ends. The CDR3 is 15 amino acids.

The chain recombines TRBV3-1 (or the pseudogene TRBV3-2) with TRBJ2-2; D unresolved. Looked up from germline, CDR1 is LGHDT and CDR2 is YNNKEL (reference sequence). The CDR3 totals 13 residues. Trimming took 4 bases from V and 4 from J, leaving 7 bases between them. The CDR3: CASSPQTTGELFF. The CDR3 DNA sequence: TGTGCCAGCAGCCCGCAGACCACCGGGGAGCTGTTTTTT.

The rearrangement uses TRBV5-6 and TRBJ2-7; a weak D match, TRBD2 (6 bases). The germline gives CDR1 SGHDT, CDR2 YYEEEE. The ends were cut back, 0 bases at V and 5 bases at J, with 15 bases in the middle. This CDR3 is 15 amino acids long. CDR3 amino acids: CASSLGIGGFHEQYF. Here the CDR3 DNA reads TGTGCCAGCAGCTTGGGTATCGGGGGTTTCCACGAGCAGTACTTC.

V and J are TRBV4-2 and TRBJ1-6; 8 bases fit TRBD1. CDR3 length: 16 residues. Germline-derived CDR1 and CDR2 are LGHNA and YNFKEQ. V was pared by 1 base and J by 7 bases, with 6 bases of the junction left unmatched. In DNA, the CDR3 is TGTGCCAGCAGCCAAGGCCCGGACAGGGCCAATTCACCCCTCCACTTT. Encoded protein: CASSQGPDRANSPLHF.

The table lists this clone with a few counts. J is TRBJ2-7 and V is TRBV11-2, with D uncertain. Germline V gives CDR1 SGHAT, CDR2 FQNNGV. This CDR3 has 15 amino acids. V lost 5 bases, J lost 3 bases, and 17 bases lay in between. CDR3 residues: CASSPLRTGNYEQYF. The CDR3 coding sequence is TGTGCCAGCAGCCCCCTCCGGACCGGTAACTACGAGCAGTACTTC.

This rearrangement joins TRBV7-9 to TRBJ1-1, with D possibly TRBD1 on 5 matching bases. Between the trimmed V and J ends, which lost 5 bases and 4 bases, there was a span of 8 bases. The CDR3 has 12 amino acids. Germline V lookup: CDR1 SEHNR, CDR2 FQNEAQ (reference sequence). As DNA, the CDR3 is TGTGCCAGCAGCGACAGCCTCACTGAAGCTTTCTTT. Translated: CASSDSLTEAFF.

This chain joins TRBV18 and TRBJ2-5, with D tentatively TRBD1 or TRBD2 (6 bases each). The CDR3 consists of 15 residues. V was cut by 3 bases and J by 2 bases, with 13 bases left in between. In germline, CDR1 is KGHSH, CDR2 LQKENI. The CDR3 region has the DNA TGTGCCAGCTCACCTGTAAGGGGGGTACAAGAGACCCAGTACTTC. This codes for CASSPVRGVQETQYF. Based on the CDR3 plus reference TRBV18 and TRBJ2-5, the full variable domain is NAGVMQNPRHLVRRRGQEARLRCSPMKGHSHVYWYRQLPEEGLKFMVYLQKENIIDESGMPKERFSAEFPKEGPSILRIQQVVRGDSAAYFCASSPVRGVQETQYFGPGTRLLVL.

This clone appeared a single time. The chain combines TRBV7-3 with TRBJ2-7; possibly TRBD2 for D (6 bases). The germline CDR1 and CDR2 sequences are SGHTA and FQGTGA. The germline V and J ends were trimmed by 5 bases and 10 bases, with 21 bases remaining between them. The CDR3 runs 14 residues. The CDR3 is CASSLLGGSSSQYF. As DNA, the CDR3 is TGTGCCAGCAGCCTTCTAGGAGGGTCCTCCTCTCAGTACTTC.

This chain connects TRBV7-9 to TRBJ1-5; no definite D call. The germline gives CDR1 SEHNR, CDR2 FQNEAQ (reference sequence). With 5 bases removed from V and 2 bases from J, the gap between germline ends came to 7 bases. The CDR3 runs to 13 residues. The CDR3 loop reads CASSAAGNQPQHF. The CDR3 bases are TGTGCCAGCAGCGCCGCCGGCAATCAGCCCCAGCATTTT.

The CDR3 bases are TGCAGTGCTGGGGTAGGAAACACCATATATTTT. Its translation: CSAGVGNTIYF. The chain employs TRBV20-1 and TRBJ1-3; D call uncertain. The CDR3 consists of 11 residues. Trimming removed 5 bases at V and 4 bases at J, with 6 bases between. In germline, CDR1 is DFQATT, CDR2 SNEGSKA (reference sequence).

The V call is TRBV7-9, the J call TRBJ1-4, with D possibly matching TRBD1 (6 bases). V gave up 6 bases and J gave up 3 bases, with 14 bases separating them. The CDR3 covers 15 residues. Germline CDR1 SEHNR, CDR2 FQNEAQ (reference sequence). The CDR3 nucleotides are TGTGCCAGCAGTTTCTCCGGGACACCTAATGAAAAACTGTTTTTT. It specifies CASSFSGTPNEKLFF.

The rearrangement uses TRBV27 and TRBJ2-3, with D unresolved. Trimming cost V 6 bases and J 0 bases, with 13 bases left between them. The CDR3 has 15 amino acids. The germline gives CDR1 MNHEY, CDR2 SMNVEV (reference sequence). This CDR3 is CASSPQAGSTDTQYF. CDR3 bases: TGTGCCAGCAGCCCCCAGGCTGGAAGCACAGATACGCAGTATTTT.

The chain has TRBV2 and TRBJ1-2, with 7 bases aligning to TRBD1. The CDR3 sequence is 18 residues long. V gave up 6 bases and J gave up 0 bases; unmatched junction bases: 16. Germline assignment: CDR1 SNHLY and CDR2 FYNNEI. The CDR3 nucleotides read TGTGCCAGCAGCAGCACCCTAACAGGGGCGAAATCTAACTATGGCTACACCTTC. Translating it yields CASSSTLTGAKSNYGYTF.

The chain has TRBV19 and TRBJ2-7, with TRBD1 identical over 8 bases. Germline-derived CDR1 and CDR2 are LNHDA and SQIVND (reference sequence). This CDR3 contains 13 residues. The V and J ends lost 8 bases and 2 bases, in that order; junction bases with no gene match: 5. DNA of the CDR3: TGTGCCAGTGGCCCGGGACAGGCCTACGAGCAGTACTTC. It translates to CASGPGQAYEQYF.

This chain joins TRBV28 and TRBJ1-5; D perhaps matches TRBD1 (5 bases). Per germline, CDR1 MDHEN and CDR2 SYDVKM. This CDR3 is 16 amino acids long. The V end was cut by 5 bases, the J end by 2 bases, with 16 bases between. This CDR3 reads CASSRLQEIGNQPQHF. The CDR3 region has the DNA TGTGCCAGCAGTCGACTACAGGAGATAGGCAATCAGCCCCAGCATTTT. The variable domain in full, completed from reference TRBV28 and TRBJ1-5, reads DVKVTQSSRYLVKRTGEKVFLECVQDMDHENMFWYRQDPGLGLRLIYFSYDVKMKEKGDIPEGYSVSREKKERFSLILESASTNQTSMYLCASSRLQEIGNQPQHFGDGTRLSIL.

The gene calls are TRBV7-8 and TRBJ1-1; TRBD1 might be the D (6 bases). Per the germline V gene, CDR1 is SGHVS and CDR2 is FQNEAQ. Trimming removed 1 base at V and 7 bases at J, with 16 bases between. CDR3 size: 15 residues. For the CDR3, the DNA is TGTGCCAGCAGCTTAGTAGGAGGACAGAAATTTGAAGCTTTCTTT. Amino acids: CASSLVGGQKFEAFF.

The rearrangement uses TRBV4-1 and TRBJ2-7, with D possibly matching TRBD1 (6 bases). V was trimmed by 4 bases and J by 7 bases, leaving 14 bases between them. The germline V gene has CDR1 MGHRA and CDR2 YSYEKL. The CDR3 sequence is 13 residues long. As DNA, the CDR3 is TGCGCCAGCAGCCCCCCAGGCAGGGGTGAGCAGTACTTC. It specifies CASSPPGRGEQYF.

This sequence joins TRBV7-2 and TRBJ2-2, with D maybe TRBD1 (6 bases). The V gene's germline CDR1 is SGHTA and CDR2 FQGNSA. The CDR3 contains 16 residues. The germline V and J ends were trimmed by 5 bases and 4 bases, with 17 bases remaining between them. For the CDR3, the DNA is TGTGCCAGCAGCCCCCGACATGGGGGCGGCACCGGGGAGCTGTTTTTT. It yields the protein CASSPRHGGGTGELFF. Using reference TRBV7-2 and TRBJ2-2 for the parts outside the CDR3, the full variable domain is GAGVSQSPSNKVTEKGKDVELRCDPISGHTALYWYRQSLGQGLEFLIYFQGNSAPDKSGLPSDRFSAERTGGSVSTLTIQRTQQEDSAVYLCASSPRHGGGTGELFFGEGSRLTVL.

The genes are TRBV11-2 and TRBJ1-6; possible D gene TRBD1, 5 bases. The CDR3 consists of 14 residues. The V and J ends lost 1 base and 9 bases respectively, with 10 bases between them. Germline V lookup: CDR1 SGHAT, CDR2 FQNNGV. CDR3: CASSLAWGLSPLHF. The CDR3 bases are TGTGCCAGCAGCTTAGCGTGGGGACTTTCACCCCTCCACTTT.

This clone appeared once. This sequence joins TRBV6-5 and TRBJ2-2, with a weak D call TRBD2 (6 bases). The CDR3 covers 15 residues. V lost 0 bases to trimming and J lost 4 bases, with 9 bases between them. The germline V gene has CDR1 MNHEY and CDR2 SVGAGI. The CDR3 nucleotides read TGTGCCAGCAGTTACTCGGAGGGACCCACCGGGGAGCTGTTTTTT. It is translated as CASSYSEGPTGELFF.

The chain uses TRBV7-2 and TRBJ1-1, with a possible D match to TRBD1 (5 bases). The ends were cut back, 1 base at V and 4 bases at J, with 10 bases in the middle. This CDR3 is built from 14 residues. The germline gives CDR1 SGHTA, CDR2 FQGNSA. CDR3: CASSLVARATEAFF. DNA for the CDR3: TGTGCCAGCAGCTTAGTCGCCAGGGCCACTGAAGCTTTCTTT.

The genes are TRBV3-1 (or the pseudogene TRBV3-2) and TRBJ1-2; TRBD1 aligns across 8 bases. The V and J ends lost 4 bases and 4 bases, in that order; junction bases with no gene match: 11. CDR1 is LGHDT, CDR2 YNNKEL, per germline (reference sequence). This CDR3 has 16 amino acids. In DNA, the CDR3 is TGTGCCAGCAGCCGTGGGGACAGGCCGTCCGGCTATGGCTACACCTTC. The encoded protein is CASSRGDRPSGYGYTF.

The rearrangement links TRBV6-5 to TRBJ1-1; TRBD1 matches 9 bases. Trimming at V came to 6 bases and at J to 4 bases, leaving 9 bases not matched to a gene. CDR1 MNHEY and CDR2 SVGAGI come from the germline V gene. The CDR3 consists of 15 residues. The DNA for the CDR3 is TGTGCCAGCAGCTACCAATTGACAGGGGGCACTGAAGCTTTCTTT. As protein: CASSYQLTGGTEAFF.

The rearrangement uses TRBV5-1 and TRBJ1-1; D remains unclear. Trimming shortened V by 4 bases and J by 1 base, and 8 bases separated the two germline ends. The length of the CDR3 is 13 residues. The germline V gene has CDR1 SGHRS and CDR2 YFSETQ. CDR3 coding DNA: TGCGCCAGCAGCCTGCTGGGGAACACTGAAGCTTTCTTT. This translates into CASSLLGNTEAFF.

The rearrangement joins TRBV28 to TRBJ1-2, with 7 bases lining up with TRBD1. Germline V lookup: CDR1 MDHEN, CDR2 SYDVKM. CDR3 size: 13 residues. Unmatched junction bases numbered 5, after V lost 2 bases and J lost 8 bases. The CDR3 bases are TGTGCCAGCAGTTTAGGACAGGCGGGCGGCTACACCTTC. Protein sequence: CASSLGQAGGYTF.

The genes are TRBV19 and TRBJ1-1; D unclear. V shed 10 bases and J shed 0 bases, with 12 bases lying between them. The germline gives CDR1 LNHDA, CDR2 SQIVND (reference sequence). CDR3 size: 13 residues. CDR3 loop: CATEWALNTEAFF. CDR3 bases: TGTGCCACCGAGTGGGCCCTGAACACTGAAGCTTTCTTT.

The rearrangement joins TRBV30 to TRBJ2-7; no reliable D call. This CDR3 spans 12 amino acids. Looked up from germline, CDR1 is GTSNPN and CDR2 is SVGIG (reference sequence). V lost 0 bases and J 0 bases, leaving 3 bases between the germline ends. CDR3 DNA: TGTGCCTGGAGTGTCCTCTCCTACGAGCAGTACTTC. Translated, it gives CAWSVLSYEQYF.

V is TRBV7-2 and J is TRBJ1-5; no clear D gene. The CDR3 extends over 13 amino acids. The germline V gene encodes CDR1 SGHTA and CDR2 FQGNSA. Trimming left V 5 bases short and J 0 bases short, with 5 bases between. The CDR3 nucleotides read TGTGCCAGCAGCCTTCATAGCAATCAGCCCCAGCATTTT. Amino acids: CASSLHSNQPQHF.

This rearrangement joins TRBV27 to TRBJ1-2, with TRBD1 identical over 7 bases. Trimming took 5 bases from V and 1 from J; bases not matched to a gene: 4. The CDR3 has 14 residues. The V gene's germline CDR1 is MNHEY and CDR2 SMNVEV (reference sequence). This CDR3 is CASSRQGINYGYTF. CDR3 coding DNA: TGTGCCAGCAGTCGACAGGGAATTAACTATGGCTACACCTTC.

The CDR3: CASSGYPGGETQYF. The CDR3 DNA follows: TGTGCCAGTAGTGGATATCCGGGAGGGGAGACCCAGTACTTC. The chain recombines TRBV19 with TRBJ2-5; the match to TRBD2 covers 8 bases. Trimming at V came to 5 bases and at J to 5 bases, leaving 7 bases not matched to a gene. Germline CDR1 and CDR2: LNHDA and SQIVND (reference sequence). The CDR3 contains 14 residues. The full variable domain, with the rest looked up from reference TRBV19 and TRBJ2-5, is DGGITQSPKYLFRKEGQNVTLSCEQNLNHDAMYWYRQDPGQGLRLIYYSQIVNDFQKGDIAEGYSVSREKKESFPLTVTSAQKNPTAFYLCASSGYPGGETQYFGPGTRLLVL.

The table lists this clone with a count of one. The chain has TRBV6-1 and TRBJ1-2, with 12 positions matching TRBD1. The CDR3 is 15 amino acids. Germline V CDR1 and CDR2: MNHNS, SASEGT. The trim removed 2 bases at V and 6 bases at J, leaving 4 bases unmatched. CDR3 amino acids: CASSELGQGANGYTF. CDR3 DNA sequence: TGTGCCAGCAGTGAATTGGGACAGGGGGCTAATGGCTACACCTTC.